This entry features one T cell receptor (beta chain) sequence. Looked up from germline, CDR1 is ENHRY and CDR2 is SYGVKD. The V end was cut by 8 bases, the J end by 6 bases, with 14 bases between. This CDR3 is 13 amino acids long. This record comes from a study of patients and donors after allogeneic stem cell transplantation. TCRdb called the RT-PCR reads again in MiXCR, with one record for every CDR3 protein. The table includes roughly 960,000 distinct CDR3 sequences, about 20% detected once. The receptor was isolated from a human donor who was either an allogeneic HSCT recipient or a stem cell or donor lymphocyte infusion donor (not recorded which). It is not recorded whose cells these are; they may come from a transplant donor. The source material was blood, either unsorted or a sorted T cell fraction (not recorded which). The chain joins TRBV10-3 to TRBJ2-1, with D perhaps matching TRBD1 (5 bases). Written as DNA, the CDR3 is TGTGCCATCGGGGCAGGGTCGCGCAATGAGCAGTTCTTC. As protein: CAIGAGSRNEQFF.